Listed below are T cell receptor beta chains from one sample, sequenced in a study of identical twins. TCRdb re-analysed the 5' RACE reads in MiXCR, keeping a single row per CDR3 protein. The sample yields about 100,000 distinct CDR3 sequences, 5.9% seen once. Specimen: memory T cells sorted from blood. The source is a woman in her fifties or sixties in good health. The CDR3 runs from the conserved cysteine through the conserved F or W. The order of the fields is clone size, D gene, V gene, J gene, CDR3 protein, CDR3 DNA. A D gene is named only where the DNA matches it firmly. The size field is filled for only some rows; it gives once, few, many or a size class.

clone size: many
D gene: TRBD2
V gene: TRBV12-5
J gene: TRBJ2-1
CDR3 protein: CASGLKGWGGGYNEQFF
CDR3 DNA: TGTGCTAGTGGTTTGAAGGGTTGGGGGGGAGGGTACAATGAGCAGTTCTTC

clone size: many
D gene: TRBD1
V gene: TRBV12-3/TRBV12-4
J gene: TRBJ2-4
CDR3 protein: CASSLGGPGTGGQYF
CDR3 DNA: TGTGCCAGCAGTTTAGGGGGCCCCGGGACAGGGGGTCAGTACTTC

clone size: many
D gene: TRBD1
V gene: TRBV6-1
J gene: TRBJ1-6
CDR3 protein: CASSTQGGNSPLHF
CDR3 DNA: TGTGCCAGCAGTACACAGGGGGGAAATTCACCCCTCCACTTT

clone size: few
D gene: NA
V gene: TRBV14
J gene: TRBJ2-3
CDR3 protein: CASSQWGPVDTQYF
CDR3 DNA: TGTGCCAGCAGCCAGTGGGGCCCGGTAGATACGCAGTATTTT

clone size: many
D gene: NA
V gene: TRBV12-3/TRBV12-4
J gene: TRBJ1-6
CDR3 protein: CASSLDGLRDRYNSPLHF
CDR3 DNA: TGTGCCAGCAGTTTAGACGGACTGAGGGACCGCTATAATTCACCCCTCCACTTT

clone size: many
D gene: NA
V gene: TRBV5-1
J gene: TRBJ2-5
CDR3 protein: CASSLDSQFGYF
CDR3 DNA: TGCGCCAGCAGCTTGGACAGCCAATTTGGGTACTTC

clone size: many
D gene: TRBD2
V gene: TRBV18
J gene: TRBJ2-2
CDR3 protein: CASSRGLAGANTGELFF
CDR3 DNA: TGTGCCAGCTCAAGAGGACTAGCGGGAGCGAACACCGGGGAGCTGTTTTTT

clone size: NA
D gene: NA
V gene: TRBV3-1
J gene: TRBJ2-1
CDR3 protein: CASSYRRQQDNEQFF
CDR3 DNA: TGTGCCAGCAGCTACCGACGCCAACAAGACAATGAGCAGTTCTTC

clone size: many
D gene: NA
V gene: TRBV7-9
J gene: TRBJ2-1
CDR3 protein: CASSFGIYEQFF
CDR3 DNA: TGTGCCAGCAGCTTCGGGATCTATGAGCAGTTCTTC

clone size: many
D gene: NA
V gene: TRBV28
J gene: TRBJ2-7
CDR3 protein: CASSLAGTLTYEQYF
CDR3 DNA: TGTGCCAGCAGTTTGGCAGGGACCCTCACCTACGAGCAGTACTTC

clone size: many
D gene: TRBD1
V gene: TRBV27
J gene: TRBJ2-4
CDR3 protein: CASSTAGGSAKNIQYF
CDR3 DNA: TGTGCCAGCAGTACAGCAGGGGGTTCGGCCAAAAACATTCAGTACTTC

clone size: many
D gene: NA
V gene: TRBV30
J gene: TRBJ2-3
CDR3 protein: CAWSVRSTDTQYF
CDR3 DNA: TGTGCCTGGAGTGTAAGGTCCACAGATACGCAGTATTTT

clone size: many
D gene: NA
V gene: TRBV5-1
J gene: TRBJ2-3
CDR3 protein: CASSLAADTDTQYF
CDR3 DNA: TGCGCCAGCAGCTTAGCAGCGGACACAGATACGCAGTATTTT